These T cell receptor beta chains were read from a single sample in a study of naive and memory T cell subsets. TCRdb re-analysed the UMI-ligation and nested PCR reads in MiXCR, keeping a single row per CDR3 protein. The sample contains around 160,000 distinct CDR3 sequences, 15% to 20% of which appear only once. Sequencing used naive CD4+ T cells from blood. The origin of the receptors is a human donor in good health. CDR3s include the opening cysteine and the closing phenylalanine or tryptophan. A D gene is named only where the DNA matches it firmly. The size field is filled for only some rows; it gives once, few, many or a size class.

CASSLGTSNEQFF | TGTGCCAGCAGCTTAGGAACCAGCAATGAGCAGTTCTTC | TRBJ2-1 | TRBV7-2 | . | few
CASSTRAGETQYF | TGTGCCAGCAGTACACGGGCGGGAGAGACCCAGTACTTC | TRBJ2-5 | TRBV27 | . | few
CASSSGTEYGYTF | TGTGCCAGCAGCTCTGGGACCGAATATGGCTACACCTTC | TRBJ1-2 | TRBV7-2 | . | few
CSAIRPTNEKLFF | TGCAGTGCTATCAGGCCAACTAATGAAAAACTGTTTTTT | TRBJ1-4 | TRBV20-1 | . | few
CSASRGTNYGYTF | TGCAGTGCTTCCAGGGGGACTAACTATGGCTACACCTTC | TRBJ1-2 | TRBV20-1 | TRBD1 | .
CAISDSAGGGEKLFF | TGTGCCATCAGTGACTCCGCAGGGGGAGGAGAAAAACTGTTTTTT | TRBJ1-4 | TRBV10-3 | TRBD1 | few
CASSPQGAAYEQYF | TGTGCCAGCAGTCCACAGGGGGCTGCCTACGAGCAGTACTTC | TRBJ2-7 | TRBV6-5 | TRBD1 | few
CASSHRGVVYNEQFF | TGTGCCAGCAGCCACCGGGGGGTGGTTTACAATGAGCAGTTCTTC | TRBJ2-1 | TRBV14 | TRBD2 | .
CASSYRGSGANVLTF | TGTGCCAGCAGTTACAGGGGCTCTGGGGCCAACGTCCTGACTTTC | TRBJ2-6 | TRBV12-3/TRBV12-4 | TRBD1 | .
CSADPGTSGRGEQFF | TGCAGTGCTGACCCCGGGACTAGCGGGAGAGGTGAGCAGTTCTTC | TRBJ2-1 | TRBV20-1 | TRBD2 | .